A single T cell receptor beta chain is shown here with its context. Its specificity is not known. The sample comes from a study of T-cell memory formation after mild COVID-19. Study context: TCR clusters were mostly donor specific.

Between the trimmed V and J ends, which lost 1 base and 4 bases, there was a span of 5 bases. This CDR3 spans 12 amino acids. Germline CDR1 and CDR2: SGHVS and FQNEAQ. 5'RACE, which relied on constant-segment primers, yielded TCR alpha and TCR beta cDNA libraries carrying sample barcodes and UMIs. TCRdb passed the 5' RACE reads through MiXCR, listing each CDR3 protein once. Among roughly 100,000 distinct CDR3 sequences listed, 15% to 20% were seen once. Regarding the study as a whole: CD4+ bias marked clones expanding day 15 to 37, unlike balanced contracting clones. Detection of some responders pre-infection suggested pre-existing cross-reactive memory T cells participated.

The TCR comes from an adult woman who had mild COVID-19 (a few samples of this study predate the infection). Cell type and time point are not known. The gene calls are TRBV7-8 and TRBJ2-7; D not resolved. Sequenced sample: PBMCs or a T cell subset sorted from them (not recorded which). The DNA for the CDR3 is TGTGCCAGCAGCTTAGAAGAGTACGAGCAGTACTTC. Amino acids: CASSLEEYEQYF.